The 24 T cell receptor beta chains listed next were all sequenced from one sample in a study of CD8+CD57+ T cells in acquired aplastic anemia. CDR3 and TCR beta VDJ profiling relied on genomic DNA as the template. TCRdb fed the reads into MiXCR, producing one record per CDR3 protein. The sample contains about 220,000 distinct CDR3 sequences, about a third of which appear only once. Input material: sorted CD4+, CD8+, or CD8+CD57+ T cells (not recorded which) from PBMCs. These receptors all come from a human donor in good health, serving as a control.

V is TRBV7-2 and J is TRBJ2-7; the match to TRBD2 covers 11 bases. Trimming cost V 8 bases and J 2 bases; bases outside gene matches: 8. The CDR3 consists of 15 residues. CDR1 SGHTA and CDR2 FQGNSA come from the germline V gene. This CDR3 reads CASSRGLADPYEQYF. Written as DNA, the CDR3 is TGTGCCAGCTCTAGGGGACTAGCGGACCCCTACGAGCAGTACTTC.

This clonotype was observed at least ten times. The chain carries TRBV20-1 and TRBJ2-1, with 11 bases lining up with TRBD1. Germline CDR1 is DFQATT and CDR2 is SNEGSKA (reference sequence). Losses at the gene ends were 6 bases for V and 6 bases for J; bases not matched to a gene: 7. The CDR3 spans 14 residues. CDR3 loop: CSAPDRGRINEQFF. The CDR3 nucleotides read TGCAGTGCCCCGGACAGGGGGCGCATCAATGAGCAGTTCTTC.

This clonotype was observed a single time. Being one base from a much bigger clone, this may be a read error. The genes are TRBV19 and TRBJ2-1; 10 positions agree with TRBD2. The germline V gene encodes CDR1 LNHDA and CDR2 SQIVND (reference sequence). The CDR3 contains 18 residues. CDR3 nucleotide sequence: TGTGCCAGTGGTATTCGGACTAGCGGACCTAGCCCCCTCAATGAGCAGTTCTTC. It encodes CASGIRTSGPSPLNEQFF. The full variable domain, completed using reference TRBV19 and TRBJ2-1, is DGGITQSPKYLFRKEGQNVTLSCEQNLNHDAMYWYRQDPGQGLRLIYYSQIVNDFQKGDIAEGYSVSREKKESFPLTVTSAQKNPTAFYLCASGIRTSGPSPLNEQFFGPGTRLTVL.

At least ten counts were recorded for this clonotype. The rearrangement joins TRBV6-1 to TRBJ1-5; no reliable D call. Germline lookup yields CDR1 MNHNS and CDR2 SASEGT. Trimming removed 4 bases from V and 0 bases from J, with 7 bases in between. The CDR3 totals 14 residues. The CDR3 protein is CASSVVNSNQPQHF. The CDR3 DNA reads TGTGCCAGCAGTGTAGTGAATAGCAATCAGCCCCAGCATTTT.

This clonotype was recorded many times. The V gene is TRBV25-1, the J gene TRBJ1-2; D possibly corresponds to TRBD1 (5 bases). The V gene lost 1 base and the J gene lost 8 bases, with 17 bases spanning the gap. The CDR3 consists of 15 residues. In germline, CDR1 is MGHDK, CDR2 SYGVNS. As DNA, the CDR3 is TGTGCCAGCAGTGAATTGGCAGGTGGGGGGGAAGGCTACACCTTC. Translation: CASSELAGGGEGYTF.

This chain connects TRBV12-5 to TRBJ2-1; 10 bases fit TRBD1. Trimming took 6 bases from V and 15 from J; bases not matched to a gene: 14. The CDR3 is 14 residues long. CDR1 is LGHNT, CDR2 FRNRAP, per germline. The chain's CDR3 is CASGRGTGALRPFF. DNA for the CDR3: TGTGCTAGTGGCCGCGGGACAGGGGCTCTTAGGCCGTTCTTC.

In its sample, this clonotype was seen a few times. This chain links TRBV10-3 with TRBJ1-6; 7 nucleotides align to TRBD1. Germline V gene sequence: CDR1 ENHRY, CDR2 SYGVKD. Trimming cost V 2 bases and J 5 bases; bases outside gene matches: 9. The CDR3 is 17 amino acids. Here the CDR3 DNA reads TGTGCCATCAGTGAGAGGGGACAGCCCGTCGATAATTCACCCCTCCACTTT. This sequence encodes CAISERGQPVDNSPLHF.

This clonotype was counted ten times or more. V and J are TRBV7-2 and TRBJ1-1; the D gene is possibly TRBD1 (5 bases). CDR3 length: 15 amino acids. Germline CDR1 and CDR2: SGHTA and FQGNSA. V was trimmed by 4 bases and J by 4 bases, leaving 16 bases between them. CDR3 sequence reads: CASSSAGMRGTEAFF. In nucleotides, the CDR3 is TGTGCCAGCAGCTCGGCAGGGATGCGGGGCACTGAAGCTTTCTTT.

The rearrangement joins TRBV20-1 to TRBJ1-1, with a weak D call TRBD1 (5 bases). Germline V CDR1 and CDR2: DFQATT, SNEGSKA (reference sequence). V lost 2 bases and J 7 bases, leaving 14 bases between the germline ends. CDR3 length: 13 amino acids. The CDR3 bases are TGCAGTGCTAGACCCCTCGAGGGGAATGAAGCTTTCTTT. Residues: CSARPLEGNEAFF.

This clonotype has at least ten counts. The J gene is TRBJ2-3, the V gene TRBV10-3, with 8 positions matching TRBD2. The germline gives CDR1 ENHRY, CDR2 SYGVKD. The J segment lost 0 bases and the V segment lost 4 bases, leaving 9 bases of the junction unmatched. There are 17 residues in the CDR3. CDR3 coding DNA: TGTGCCATCAGTGCCACGATACTAGCGGAAAGCACAGATACGCAGTATTTT. This codes for CAISATILAESTDTQYF.

The rearrangement joins TRBV10-3 to TRBJ2-1, with D unclear. Germline CDR1 is ENHRY and CDR2 is SYGVKD. Trimming pared 2 bases from V and 2 bases from J, leaving 16 bases between. The CDR3 totals 17 residues. This chain's CDR3 is CAISEKSKEFTYNEQFF. The CDR3 nucleotides read TGTGCCATCAGTGAGAAGAGTAAAGAATTCACCTACAATGAGCAGTTCTTC.

This clonotype was counted only a few times. V and J are TRBV2 and TRBJ1-5; D gene unclear. Trimming removed 0 bases from V and 4 bases from J, with 10 bases in between. CDR1 is SNHLY, CDR2 FYNNEI, per germline. This CDR3 contains 15 residues. CDR3 in DNA: TGTGCCAGCAGTGAAGCGGGAGATCCTAATCAGCCCCAGCATTTT. This sequence encodes CASSEAGDPNQPQHF.

On this clonotype itself: Just one base apart from a much larger clone, this may be a read error. The final CDR3 position lacks the conserved phenylalanine or tryptophan, pointing to a likely read error. The chain has TRBV16 and TRBJ1-2; no clear D. V was pared by 0 bases and J by 6 bases, with 5 bases between. Germline V lookup: CDR1 KGHSY, CDR2 FQNENV. This CDR3 region has 12 residues. The CDR3 DNA sequence: TGTGCCAGCAGCCAATCAAGGGATGGCTACACCCTC. Amino acid sequence: CASSQSRDGYTL.

This clonotype was seen at least ten times. This sequence joins TRBV6-4 and TRBJ1-1, with unresolved D. CDR3 size: 14 residues. From germline, CDR1 is MRHNA and CDR2 SNTAGT. The V and J ends lost 0 bases and 1 base respectively, with 6 bases between them. The CDR3 spells CASSDSPGNTEAFF. CDR3 in DNA: TGTGCCAGCAGTGACTCGCCAGGGAACACTGAAGCTTTCTTT.

This clonotype was observed many times. This chain connects TRBV7-9 to TRBJ1-2; D not certain. Germline V gene lookup returns CDR1 SEHNR and CDR2 FQNEAQ (reference sequence). CDR3 length equals 11 residues. V lost 0 bases to trimming and J lost 11 bases, with 7 bases between them. The CDR3 region has the DNA TGTGCCAGCAGCTTAGCCGGTGTGTACACCTTC. Its protein product is CASSLAGVYTF.

This clonotype was counted between two and nine times. This rearrangement joins TRBV12-3 or TRBV12-4 to TRBJ1-1, with D uncertain. V shed 10 bases and J shed 0 bases, with 15 bases lying between them. The CDR3 totals 14 residues. CDR3: CATMSHRMNTEAFF. The CDR3 coding sequence is TGTGCCACCATGTCCCACAGAATGAACACTGAAGCTTTCTTT.

The J gene is TRBJ2-3, the V gene TRBV5-1, with TRBD2 as a possible D gene (5 bases). V lost 6 bases and J lost 3, with 14 bases in between. This CDR3 contains 14 residues. Germline CDR1 and CDR2: SGHRS and YFSETQ. In nucleotides, the CDR3 is TGCGCCAGCACGAGGGATAGCATAACAGATACGCAGTATTTT. This codes for CASTRDSITDTQYF.

This clonotype came up a few times. J is TRBJ1-1 and V is TRBV20-1; D possibly corresponds to TRBD1 (6 bases). Looked up from germline, CDR1 is DFQATT and CDR2 is SNEGSKA (reference sequence). This CDR3 is 14 amino acids long. V lost 6 bases and J lost 6, with 20 bases in between. The CDR3 DNA reads as TGCAGTGCCTTAATAATAAACAGGGCCCCTGAAGCTTTCTTT. It translates to CSALIINRAPEAFF.

With regard to this clonotype: Given a much more abundant clone one base away, this may be a read error. V usage is TRBV2 and J usage is TRBJ2-3, with D perhaps matching TRBD2 (7 bases). Germline CDR1 and CDR2: SNHLY and FYNNEI. With 9 bases removed from V and 4 bases from J, the gap between germline ends came to 14 bases. CDR3 length: 13 amino acids. The CDR3 is CASSMGGPDTQYF. DNA for the CDR3: TGTGCCAGTAGTATGGGGGGGCCAGATACGCAGTATTTT.

The gene calls are TRBV9 and TRBJ1-6, with D unresolved. The germline V gene has CDR1 SGDLS and CDR2 YYNGEE. The V and J ends lost 1 base and 0 bases respectively, with 17 bases between them. This CDR3 spans 19 amino acids. CDR3 nucleotide sequence: TGTGCCAGCAGCGTAAAACTTTCGGTAGTTGCCTCCTATAATTCACCCCTCCACTTT. Its translation: CASSVKLSVVASYNSPLHF.

The genes are TRBV10-3 and TRBJ2-7, with 8 nucleotides matching TRBD1. The ends lost 4 bases at V and 7 bases at J; junction bases unmatched: 0. Germline CDR1 and CDR2: ENHRY and SYGVKD. This CDR3 is 11 amino acids long. The CDR3 protein is CAISGQGEQYF. The CDR3, as DNA: TGTGCCATCAGTGGACAGGGGGAGCAGTACTTC.

This clonotype was counted many times. The chain links TRBV10-3 to TRBJ2-7, with 7 nucleotides matching TRBD1. Trimming cost V 2 bases and J 3 bases; bases outside gene matches: 4. Germline lookup yields CDR1 ENHRY and CDR2 SYGVKD. The CDR3 is 14 residues long. The CDR3 nucleotides are TGTGCCATCAGTGAGCCGGGACAGATCTACGAGCAGTACTTC. Amino acid sequence: CAISEPGQIYEQYF.

This clonotype was counted ten times or more. The chain combines TRBV2 with TRBJ2-7, with a weak D call TRBD1 (7 bases). V gave up 4 bases and J gave up 0 bases, with 13 bases separating them. The CDR3 totals 15 residues. Germline CDR1 SNHLY, CDR2 FYNNEI. The CDR3 DNA reads as TGTGCCAGCAGTGTCGGCCAGGGGGGCTCCTACGAGCAGTACTTC. Encoded protein: CASSVGQGGSYEQYF. Drawing the rest from reference TRBV2 and TRBJ2-7, the complete variable domain is EPEVTQTPSHQVTQMGQEVILRCVPISNHLYFYWYRQILGQKVEFLVSFYNNEISEKSEIFDDQFSVERPDGSNFTLKIRSTKLEDSAMYFCASSVGQGGSYEQYFGPGTRLTVT.

The chain uses TRBV15 and TRBJ2-7; 9 nucleotides agree with TRBD1. CDR1 is LNHNV, CDR2 YYDKDF, per germline (reference sequence). The CDR3 has 16 residues. V shed 5 bases and J 6 bases; nucleotides not matched to a gene: 14. The CDR3 DNA sequence: TGTGCCACCAGCCGAAGATCCGGGACAGGGCTGTGCGAGCAGTACTTC. Protein: CATSRRSGTGLCEQYF.